These 32 T cell receptor beta chains originate from one sample sequenced in a study of molecular identifiers for immune sequencing clone quantification (dated by TCRdb to between 2018 and 2020). The library came from PCR. Instrument on record: NextSeq 500. TCRdb redid the processing of the public reads, applying fastp at Q25 and MiXCR, and retained in-frame beta chains. CDR3 protein sequences are deduplicated, and each keeps its most common genes and DNA. The sample data list about half a million distinct CDR3 sequences, and roughly 24% of these were observed just once. Around 0.8% of the sample is taken by the ten largest. The sequencing sample was made of naive CD8+ T cells from blood, with Jurkat cell RNA spiked in. Reading the label with the study, this specimen's cell subset or site is: FACS-sorted CD8+CD4-CCR7+CD45RA+ naive T cells. Receptor source: a human donor in good health. Some libraries in this study had Jurkat cell RNA spiked in.

This clonotype showed up just a few times. V is TRBV15 and J is TRBJ2-4; no reliable D call. Trimming cost V 5 bases and J 1 base, with 12 bases left between them. The germline gives CDR1 LNHNV, CDR2 YYDKDF (reference sequence). This CDR3 has 15 residues. The CDR3 DNA follows: TGTGCCACCAGCGTATTTGAGGTGGCCAAAAACATTCAGTACTTC. Amino acids: CATSVFEVAKNIQYF. The full variable domain, rest sourced from reference TRBV15 and TRBJ2-4, is DAMVIQNPRYQVTQFGKPVTLSCSQTLNHNVMYWYQQKSSQAPKLLFHYYDKDFNNEADTPDNFQSRRPNTSFCFLDIRSPGLGDTAMYLCATSVFEVAKNIQYFGAGTRLSVL.

The rearrangement links TRBV10-3 to TRBJ2-5, with a possible D match to TRBD2 (5 bases). This CDR3 comprises 13 residues. Germline CDR1 and CDR2: ENHRY and SYGVKD. V gave up 3 bases and J gave up 10 bases, with 15 bases separating them. The DNA of the CDR3 is TGTGCCATCAGTGAATCTTTAGAGAGGGACCAGTACTTC. The encoded protein is CAISESLERDQYF.

Only a few counts were recorded for this clonotype. The chain links TRBV5-1 to TRBJ2-3; 7 bases match TRBD2. CDR3 length: 18 residues. Germline V gene lookup returns CDR1 SGHRS and CDR2 YFSETQ. V was pared by 1 base and J by 2 bases, with 13 bases of the junction left unmatched. The DNA of the CDR3 is TGCGCCAGCAGCTTGATCCTAGCGGACCTTCAACCCACAGATACGCAGTATTTT. Its protein is CASSLILADLQPTDTQYF.

The CDR3 DNA is TGTGCCAGCAGTTCCCCCAGGGTAAATTACGAGCAGTACTTC. Protein sequence: CASSSPRVNYEQYF. The rearrangement uses TRBV12-3 or TRBV12-4 and TRBJ2-7; a possible D gene is TRBD1 (5 bases). The CDR3 consists of 14 residues. Trimming removed 4 bases from V and 4 bases from J, with 14 bases in between.

The V call is TRBV4-3, the J call TRBJ2-7, with 8 bases that match TRBD1. This CDR3 contains 16 residues. The germline V gene encodes CDR1 LGHNA and CDR2 YSLEER. Unmatched junction bases numbered 7, after V lost 0 bases and J lost 3 bases. CDR3 residues: CASSQDLGQGIYEQYF. CDR3 DNA: TGCGCCAGCAGCCAAGACCTAGGACAGGGAATCTACGAGCAGTACTTC.

This clonotype came up once. The V gene is TRBV4-3, the J gene TRBJ1-2; the D gene is possibly TRBD1 (6 bases). The V gene's germline CDR1 is LGHNA and CDR2 YSLEER. Trimming cost V 3 bases and J 4 bases, with 15 bases left between them. CDR3 size: 15 residues. DNA for the CDR3: TGCGCCAGCAGCCATGGTCAGGGGCTACGCTATGGCTACACCTTC. Its protein product is CASSHGQGLRYGYTF.

Regarding this clonotype: This may arise from a read error, as a much more abundant clone is one base away. The chain combines TRBV9 with TRBJ2-2, with D uncertain. Trimming cost V 0 bases and J 6 bases, with 9 bases left between them. Per germline, CDR1 SGDLS and CDR2 YYNGEE. The CDR3 length is 14 residues. CDR3 in DNA: TGTGCCAGCAGCGTAGTCAAGAGCCCCGGGGAGCTGTTTTTT. The encoded protein is CASSVVKSPGELFF.

Details on this clonotype: A clone one base away is much larger, so this may be a read error. The chain uses TRBV7-9 and TRBJ2-2; 11 bases are a match to TRBD1. CDR3 length: 16 residues. Trimming cost V 4 bases and J 6 bases; bases outside gene matches: 7. Per the germline V gene, CDR1 is SEHNR and CDR2 is FQNEAQ (reference sequence). The CDR3 loop reads CASSSWTGGKPGELFF. CDR3 DNA: TGTGCCAGCAGCTCGTGGACAGGGGGCAAGCCCGGGGAGCTGTTTTTT. The full variable domain, with the rest looked up from reference TRBV7-9 and TRBJ2-2, is DTGVSQNPRHKITKRGQNVTFRCDPISEHNRLYWYRQTLGQGPEFLTYFQNEAQLEKSRLLSDRFSAERPKGSFSTLEIQRTEQGDSAMYLCASSSWTGGKPGELFFGEGSRLTVL.

This clonotype has more than one count but fewer than ten. V is TRBV7-2 and J is TRBJ2-7, with TRBD2 matching 13 bases. CDR1 and CDR2 (germline): SGHTA, FQGNSA. The CDR3 sequence is 18 residues long. The ends lost 1 base at V and 5 bases at J; junction bases unmatched: 11. The CDR3 DNA reads TGTGCCAGCAGCTTAGGATGGACTAGCGGGAGTAGGACCGACGAGCAGTACTTC. Translated, it gives CASSLGWTSGSRTDEQYF.

V and J are TRBV11-2 and TRBJ1-1; unclear D gene. V lost 3 bases, J lost 5 bases, and 16 bases lay in between. This CDR3 comprises 15 residues. Per the germline V gene, CDR1 is SGHAT and CDR2 is FQNNGV. Written as DNA, the CDR3 is TGTGCCAGCAGCTTGATGGGTATGGTCGCTACTGAAGCTTTCTTT. Translated, it gives CASSLMGMVATEAFF.

Of note for this clonotype: A single base separates this from a much larger clone, so it may be a read error. The genes are TRBV29-1 and TRBJ2-7; a weak D match, TRBD1 (6 bases). CDR3 length: 15 residues. Germline CDR1 reads SQVTM; CDR2 reads ANQGSEA. The ends were cut back, 3 bases at V and 2 bases at J, with 17 bases in the middle. CDR3 in amino acids: CSVEIPGTTPYEQYF. CDR3 DNA sequence: TGCAGCGTTGAGATCCCCGGGACAACCCCCTACGAGCAGTACTTC.

This clonotype was detected ten times or more. This chain connects TRBV28 to TRBJ2-5; 7 bases are shared with TRBD1. V shed 6 bases, J shed 2 bases, and the junction held 12 bases outside the gene matches. The length of the CDR3 is 16 residues. Per germline, CDR1 MDHEN and CDR2 SYDVKM. The CDR3 DNA follows: TGTGCCAGCAGATTACTCAAGCCGGGACAGCAAGAGACCCAGTACTTC. Translated, it gives CASRLLKPGQQETQYF.

Remarks on this clonotype: This may come from a read error, since a much larger clone is one base off. V gene TRBV6-5 combines with J gene TRBJ2-3; tentatively, D is TRBD1 (5 bases). Germline CDR1 and CDR2: MNHEY and SVGAGI. The CDR3 covers 12 residues. The CDR3: CASKDSTGTQYF. The CDR3 region has the DNA TGTGCCAGCAAAGACAGCACAGGTACGCAGTATTTT.

This clonotype was recorded many times. This chain uses TRBV7-9 with TRBJ1-5; D is unclear. V shed 4 bases and J shed 0 bases, with 10 bases lying between them. CDR1 SEHNR and CDR2 FQNEAQ come from the germline V gene (reference sequence). CDR3 size: 15 residues. CDR3 sequence: CASSSGPNSNQPQHF. As DNA, the CDR3 is TGTGCCAGCAGCTCAGGTCCGAATAGCAATCAGCCCCAGCATTTT. The whole variable domain, filled in from reference TRBV7-9 and TRBJ1-5, reads DTGVSQNPRHKITKRGQNVTFRCDPISEHNRLYWYRQTLGQGPEFLTYFQNEAQLEKSRLLSDRFSAERPKGSFSTLEIQRTEQGDSAMYLCASSSGPNSNQPQHFGDGTRLSIL.

There are a few counts of this clonotype. This chain uses TRBV6-2 or TRBV6-3 with TRBJ2-4; 9 positions agree with TRBD1. The CDR3 is 13 residues long. Germline CDR1 reads MNHEY; CDR2 reads SVGEGT. Losses at the gene ends were 6 bases for V and 9 bases for J; bases not matched to a gene: 6. CDR3 nucleotides: TGTGCCAGCAGACTACAGGGGGCTATCATTCAGTACTTC. Amino acids: CASRLQGAIIQYF.

There are many counts of this clonotype. This chain uses TRBV6-5 with TRBJ1-1; 7 positions match TRBD1. The CDR3 has 15 amino acids. In germline, CDR1 is MNHEY, CDR2 SVGAGI. J gave up 0 bases and V 5 bases, and 6 bases lay outside the gene matches. In DNA form, the CDR3 reads TGTGCCAGCAGTCCGACAGGGAATATGAACACTGAAGCTTTCTTT. It codes for CASSPTGNMNTEAFF.

This clonotype was detected a few times. The genes are TRBV20-1 and TRBJ2-7; 9 bases match TRBD2. Germline V gene sequence: CDR1 DFQATT, CDR2 SNEGSKA (reference sequence). V lost 0 bases and J lost 7; bases outside the gene matches: 13. The CDR3 runs 16 residues. The CDR3 region has the DNA TGCAGTGCTAGAGATGTGGCTAGCGGGATTCCGAGAGAGCAGTACTTC. Residues: CSARDVASGIPREQYF.

In this sample, this clonotype turned up many times. The V call is TRBV6-2 or TRBV6-3, the J call TRBJ1-1; D is uncertain. Germline V gene sequence: CDR1 MNHEY, CDR2 SVGEGT. The CDR3 loop spans 14 amino acids. The V end lost 1 base, the J end lost 0 bases, and 6 bases lay between the germline ends. This chain's CDR3 is CASSYYGMNTEAFF. The CDR3 coding sequence is TGTGCCAGCAGTTACTACGGAATGAACACTGAAGCTTTCTTT.

This clonotype has a handful of counts. The chain is built from TRBV4-1 and TRBJ2-7; 9 bases are a match to TRBD1. The CDR3 has 15 amino acids. Germline loops: CDR1 MGHRA, CDR2 YSYEKL. The junction had 7 bases not matched to a gene; V was cut back by 5 bases and J by 2 bases. The CDR3 sequence is CASSDGTGKAYEQYF. CDR3 coding DNA: TGCGCCAGCAGCGACGGGACAGGGAAAGCCTACGAGCAGTACTTC.

The chain is built from TRBV12-3 or TRBV12-4 and TRBJ2-3, with TRBD2 identical over 9 bases. V trimming: 3 bases; J trimming: 6 bases; junction bases outside the gene matches: 13. This CDR3 region has 17 residues. The CDR3 DNA follows: TGTGCCAGCAGTTTGGGGCGGGCGGGAGGGCCGCGTGATACGCAGTATTTT. Translated, it gives CASSLGRAGGPRDTQYF.

The sample holds a few counts of this clonotype. CDR3 protein: CAISESIGSGKTQYF. The CDR3 nucleotides read TGTGCCATCAGTGAGTCGATTGGGTCGGGAAAGACCCAGTACTTC. The J gene is TRBJ2-5, the V gene TRBV10-3; TRBD2 might be the D (5 bases). Germline loops: CDR1 ENHRY, CDR2 SYGVKD. Trimming took 0 bases from V and 6 from J, leaving 14 bases between them. The CDR3 extends over 15 amino acids.

About this clonotype: A single base separates this from a much larger clone, so it may be a read error. V usage is TRBV29-1 and J usage is TRBJ2-5; D ambiguous. The length of the CDR3 is 14 residues. Germline CDR1 reads SQVTM; CDR2 reads ANQGSEA. The V gene lost 2 bases and the J gene lost 4 bases, with 14 bases spanning the gap. The chain's CDR3 is CSVEKVEVRETQYF. CDR3 coding DNA: TGCAGCGTTGAAAAGGTCGAGGTTAGAGAGACCCAGTACTTC.

A remark on this clonotype: A read error is possible here, since a much larger clone lies one base away. V usage is TRBV14 and J usage is TRBJ2-2; unclear D gene. This CDR3 spans 14 amino acids. Germline V gene sequence: CDR1 SGHDN, CDR2 FVKESK. V dropped 1 base and J dropped 5 bases, with 8 bases sitting between them. The CDR3 region is CASSQVAATGELFF. CDR3 DNA sequence: TGTGCCAGCAGCCAAGTGGCAGCGACCGGGGAGCTGTTTTTT. Full variable domain (remainder filled in from reference TRBV14 and TRBJ2-2): EAGVTQFPSHSVIEKGQTVTLRCDPISGHDNLYWYRRVMGKEIKFLLHFVKESKQDESGMPNNRFLAERTGGTYSTLKVQPAELEDSGVYFCASSQVAATGELFFGEGSRLTVL.

This clonotype was detected a few times. The chain couples TRBV4-3 to TRBJ1-2, with a weak D call TRBD1 (5 bases). CDR3 length: 16 residues. Trimming removed 0 bases at V and 0 bases at J, with 11 bases between. The germline V gene has CDR1 LGHNA and CDR2 YSLEER. CDR3 amino acids: CASSQDRDRANYGYTF. DNA of the CDR3: TGCGCCAGCAGCCAAGATCGAGACAGAGCTAACTATGGCTACACCTTC.

Turning to this clonotype: Its ends do not fully match the called genes, so a read error is possible. This chain uses TRBV2 with TRBJ2-2; 11 positions agree with TRBD2. Germline V lookup: CDR1 SNHLY, CDR2 FYNNEI. The CDR3 covers 15 residues. CDR3 region: CTSSLPGLADGELFF. CDR3 nucleotides: TGTACCAGCAGTCTTCCGGGACTAGCGGACGGGGAGCTGTTTTTT.

This chain connects TRBV24-1 to TRBJ2-2; D uncertain. CDR1 is KGHDR, CDR2 SFDVKD, per germline. V was pared by 6 bases and J by 4 bases, with 8 bases between. The CDR3 is made up of 13 amino acids. The CDR3 loop reads CATSLSGTGELFF. Here the CDR3 DNA reads TGTGCCACCAGTTTGTCAGGCACCGGGGAGCTGTTTTTT.

Comments on this clonotype: A read error is possible here, since a much larger clone lies one base away. This sequence joins TRBV7-8 and TRBJ2-1; D is unresolved. The CDR3 has 13 amino acids. CDR1 and CDR2 (germline): SGHVS, FQNEAQ. As DNA, the CDR3 is TGTGCCAGCAGCTTAGACGCCTTCGAGGAGCGGTTCTTC. Its protein product is CASSLDAFEERFF.

J is TRBJ2-1 and V is TRBV6-5; 8 bases agree with TRBD2. V was clipped by 8 bases and J by 10 bases; unmatched bases: 16. CDR1 and CDR2 from the germline V gene are MNHEY and SVGAGI. The CDR3 is 15 amino acids. The CDR3 region is CASSPTSDLTMEQFF. Written as DNA, the CDR3 is TGTGCCAGCTCGCCGACTAGCGACCTTACAATGGAGCAGTTCTTC.

V gene TRBV4-3 combines with J gene TRBJ2-1; 10 bases are shared with TRBD2. The length of the CDR3 is 16 residues. Germline lookup yields CDR1 LGHNA and CDR2 YSLEER. V shed 4 bases, J shed 7 bases, and the junction held 10 bases outside the gene matches. Here the CDR3 DNA reads TGCGCCAGCAGCCTCTTCTTAGCGGGAGGACAGAATGAGCAGTTCTTC. Translating gives CASSLFLAGGQNEQFF.

The table lists this clonotype with a few counts. The chain has TRBV20-1 and TRBJ2-5, with a possible D match to TRBD2 (5 bases). This CDR3 has 16 residues. V lost 0 bases to trimming and J lost 1 base, with 15 bases between them. Per germline, CDR1 DFQATT and CDR2 SNEGSKA (reference sequence). The chain's CDR3 is CSARDGLALPQETQYF. CDR3 sequence (DNA): TGCAGTGCTAGAGATGGTCTAGCCCTACCCCAAGAGACCCAGTACTTC.

With respect to this clonotype: Mismatch with germline at one junction end may stem from a read error. This CDR3 reads CASSLGQGRSF. DNA of the CDR3: TGTGCCAGCAGTTTGGGACAGGGCCGGTCCTTC. The V and J genes are TRBV6-2 or TRBV6-3 and TRBJ2-1; 9 nucleotides match TRBD1. Germline-derived CDR1 and CDR2 are MNHEY and SVGEGT. The CDR3 has 11 amino acids.

A few counts support this clonotype. Here the CDR3 reads CASSVRSHSGNTIYF. The CDR3 DNA follows: TGTGCCAGCTCCGTTAGGAGCCACTCTGGAAACACCATATATTTT. The rearrangement joins TRBV11-2 to TRBJ1-3; D is unresolved. In germline, CDR1 is SGHAT, CDR2 FQNNGV. Trimming cost V 8 bases and J 0 bases, with 14 bases left between them. This CDR3 has 15 amino acids.